This is a list of T cell receptor beta chains from one sample in a study of CD8 T cells in ankylosing spondylitis. One entry per CDR3 protein results from TCRdb running MiXCR on the 5' RACE reads. The sample holds roughly 250,000 distinct CDR3 sequences; around 7.8% are singletons and the top ten take around 7%. Sequencing was performed on blood, either unsorted or a sorted T cell fraction (not recorded which). These TCRs come from a male donor with ankylosing spondylitis or in good health (not recorded which). CDR3s include the opening cysteine and the closing phenylalanine or tryptophan.

12 | TRBJ1-3 | TRBV4-3 | CASSQSRDTIYF
13 | TRBJ1-1 | TRBV6-1 | CASSPRAWTEAFF
16 | TRBJ2-1 | TRBV4-2 | CASSQRSMGSYNEQFF
13 | TRBJ1-6 | TRBV7-2 | CASSLDTNSPLHF
16 | TRBJ1-6 | TRBV25-1 | CASSGLQGAGGSPLHF
17 | TRBJ1-2 | TRBV5-1 | CASSLGLGPTSNYGYTF
15 | TRBJ2-7 | TRBV6-2/TRBV6-3 | CASSYTGQGEGEQYF
19 | TRBJ2-2 | TRBV18 | CASSPFEGQGAKNTGELFF
13 | TRBJ1-1 | TRBV4-3 | CASSQARGTEAFF
15 | TRBJ1-6 | TRBV5-1 | CASSLGTGSNSPLHF
14 | TRBJ2-2 | TRBV28 | CASSSGQGAGELFF
16 | TRBJ2-1 | TRBV5-1 | CASSPRGAGGLNEQFF
13 | TRBJ1-2 | TRBV12-3/TRBV12-4 | CASSADVSAGYTF
14 | TRBJ2-4 | TRBV12-3/TRBV12-4 | CASSPDRGRNIQYF
12 | TRBJ2-7 | TRBV7-2 | CASSPTGVLQYF
13 | TRBJ1-1 | TRBV12-3/TRBV12-4 | CASTPTESTEAFF
14 | TRBJ2-7 | TRBV4-3 | CASSQERSTYEQYF
13 | TRBJ1-2 | TRBV20-1 | CSASPAEGYGYTF
13 | TRBJ2-5 | TRBV3-1 | CASSQSGQETQYF
13 | TRBJ1-1 | TRBV12-3/TRBV12-4 | CASSLGPNTEAFF
14 | TRBJ2-1 | TRBV28 | CASTLAGPYNEQFF
16 | TRBJ2-2 | TRBV14 | CASSHDRDGGTGELFF
17 | TRBJ2-1 | TRBV20-1 | CSARDLSRGGWYNEQFF
14 | TRBJ2-2 | TRBV9 | CASSVVAEGGELFF